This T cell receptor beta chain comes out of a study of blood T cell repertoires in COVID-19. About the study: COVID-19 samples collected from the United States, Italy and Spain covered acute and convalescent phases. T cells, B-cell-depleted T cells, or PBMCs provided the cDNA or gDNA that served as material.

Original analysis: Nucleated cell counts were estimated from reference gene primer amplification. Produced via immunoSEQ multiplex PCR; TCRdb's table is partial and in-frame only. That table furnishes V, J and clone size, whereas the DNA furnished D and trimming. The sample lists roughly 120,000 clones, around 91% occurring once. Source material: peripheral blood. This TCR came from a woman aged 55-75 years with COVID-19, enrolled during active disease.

The CDR3 DNA follows: TGTGCCAGCAGCCAAGCGGGGGGGCTGGTTAATGAGCAGTTCTTC. As protein: CASSQAGGLVNEQFF. The rearrangement joins TRBV6-5 to TRBJ2-1; 10 bases line up with TRBD2. This CDR3 comprises 15 residues. The V segment lost 6 bases and the J segment 7 bases; nucleotides outside the gene matches: 9. Germline V gene data show CDR1 as MNHEY and CDR2 as SVGAGI.